Each of the 5 T cell receptor beta chains below was sequenced from the same sample in a study of OX40 agonist ivuxolimab in advanced cancers. Clones were read by immunoSEQ multiplex PCR, and TCRdb kept only the in-frame ones, dropping some. The sample contains around 100,000 clones, 90% of which appear only once. Sequenced material: CD4+ or CD8+ T cells sorted from blood, taken in a trial of the OX40 agonist ivuxolimab. These receptors originate from an adult with an advanced solid tumor such as melanoma, head and neck, liver or kidney cancer.

This clone was found once. This chain joins TRBV7-2 and TRBJ2-1, with TRBD2 identical over 12 bases. V gave up 3 bases and J gave up 10 bases; unmatched junction bases: 10. Germline V gives CDR1 SGHTA, CDR2 FQGNSA. The length of the CDR3 is 16 residues. Here the CDR3 DNA reads TGTGCCAGCAGCTTCGTCGCTAGCGGGGGGGCAGGGGAGCAGTTCTTC. Amino acid sequence: CASSFVASGGAGEQFF.

The sample holds a few counts of this clone. The same CDR3 arises from other DNA sequences in this sample as well. The V and J genes are TRBV2 and TRBJ2-7; D gene unclear. Germline V gene lookup returns CDR1 SNHLY and CDR2 FYNNEI. The V end was cut by 7 bases, the J end by 1 base, with 11 bases between. The CDR3 covers 13 residues. Here the CDR3 reads CASTRTLSYEQYF. The CDR3 DNA sequence: TGTGCCAGCACCCGAACCCTTTCCTACGAGCAGTACTTC.

Concerning this clone: This specimen includes other DNA sequences encoding the same CDR3. CDR3 DNA sequence: TGTGCCAGCTTCCGCGGACAGGGCGGCGAGCAGTACTTC. Its translation is CASFRGQGGEQYF. This chain joins TRBV18 and TRBJ2-7, with 8 positions matching TRBD1. This CDR3 has 13 amino acids. With V trimmed by 7 bases and J by 6 bases, 8 bases remained unmatched. In germline, CDR1 is KGHSH, CDR2 LQKENI.

The V call is TRBV5-5, the J call TRBJ2-6; D not certain. This CDR3 is built from 14 residues. Germline CDR1 and CDR2: SGHKS and YYEKEE (reference sequence). With 6 bases removed from V and 4 bases from J, the gap between germline ends came to 11 bases. The CDR3 DNA reads as TGTGCCAGCAACCCGGTGGGGGGGGCCAACGTCCTGACTTTC. This encodes CASNPVGGANVLTF.

The rearrangement uses TRBV19 and TRBJ2-7; D possibly uses TRBD1 or TRBD2 (5 bases each). V lost 5 bases, J lost 6 bases, and 17 bases lay in between. This CDR3 has 14 residues. CDR1 LNHDA and CDR2 SQIVND come from the germline V gene (reference sequence). For the CDR3, the DNA is TGTGCCAGTAGTGCCAGTCCTGGGGGTGGCGAGCAGTACTTC. This translates into CASSASPGGGEQYF.